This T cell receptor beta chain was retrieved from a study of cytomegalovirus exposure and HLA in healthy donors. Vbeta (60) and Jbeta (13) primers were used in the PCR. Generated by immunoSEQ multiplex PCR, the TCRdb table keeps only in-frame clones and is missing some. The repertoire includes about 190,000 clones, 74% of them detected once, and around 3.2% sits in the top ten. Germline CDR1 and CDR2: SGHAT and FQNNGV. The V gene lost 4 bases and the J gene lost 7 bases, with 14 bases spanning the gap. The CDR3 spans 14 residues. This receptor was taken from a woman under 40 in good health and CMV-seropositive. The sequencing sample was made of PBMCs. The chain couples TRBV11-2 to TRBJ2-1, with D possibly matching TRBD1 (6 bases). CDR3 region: CASSWDARGNEQFF. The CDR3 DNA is TGTGCCAGCAGCTGGGACGCTAGGGGGAATGAGCAGTTCTTC.